The source of this T cell receptor (beta chain) is a study of T cells in women clearing cervical HPV infection (dated by TCRdb to the late 2010s). General notes on the study: Cases were roughly 24 women with histologically confirmed HPV16-related CIN3 or worse, including 2 invasive cancers. Quality controls consisted of five blinded duplicates per group, for a total of roughly 60 samples made up of around 50 participants and around ten replicates. Cases and controls were matched on year of sample collection and on age within five years. The exploratory proof-of-principle case-control study was nested within the Guanacaste HPV Natural History Study in Costa Rica and compared TCR repertoires across cervical HPV16 outcomes. In the parent cohort, around 10,000 women aged 18 or older were enrolled in Guanacaste, Costa Rica, during about 1992 to 1994 and then followed for under nine years. Blood from cases was collected at the visit at which the lesion was first identified, whereas blood from controls was collected once infection was no longer detected. Cases had a median age of about 35 years and controls had a median age of approximately 37, with no significant differences in baseline characteristics. Since HLA typing was available for only a few women, HLA type could not be ruled out as a confounder. Among cases, blood sampling came a median of almost 150 days after lesion detection, with an interquartile range of about 80 to 220 days. The controls were about two dozen women whose single incident HPV16 infection cleared within 12 months with no development of precancer or cancer.

Points the paper makes about the study in general: Because the number of T cells in each sample was unknown, differences in richness could reflect differing T-cell content rather than repertoire biology. Across sequencing depths, CIN3+ cases showed significantly higher TCR repertoire richness than controls, but evenness did not differ between the groups. Lower TRBV6-7 relative abundance was observed in cases than in controls (around 0.1% versus 0.15%; Bonferroni P = 0.0008). Whether associations preceded infection or resulted from infection could not be shown with the cross-sectional design, and effector/memory subsets and HPV-specific T cells were not isolated. Random forest classifiers combining richness and V gene abundances distinguished cases from controls with an estimated AUC of around 0.79.

TCR beta CDR3 regions were amplified by multiplex PCR using the immunoSEQ assay from an average of roughly 1,300 ng genomic DNA per sample. To correct primer bias, the assay used a complete synthetic TCR repertoire to set an amplification baseline. The amplicons were sequenced using the Illumina platform. In the paper's pipeline: Error correction of the sequences involved clustering with frequency ratios plus a modified nearest-neighbor algorithm, after which the sequences were analyzed in the immunoSEQ Analyzer using IMGT gene definitions. At each rarefaction depth, TCR richness and evenness were averaged across 20 rarefaction repeats, and any sample with fewer sequences than the depth was left out. Wilcoxon rank sum tests with FDR correction were used to compare V, D and J gene relative abundances between the groups. Blinded duplicates gave an intraclass correlation of around 95% for TCR richness and an average of around 83% across over 65 gene segments. This immuneACCESS table, as held by TCRdb, lists in-frame sequences with V and J called but not all clones. Of the missing ones, under half trace to an unresolved V gene in checked studies; the others have no known cause. V and J calls and clone size are as listed in that table; D and trimming were resolved from the DNA. This sample's table carries 35,000 to 45,000 clones. Of the sample, more than 1% falls within the top ten clones.

Regarding this clone: This clone's antigen is unknown. The missing CDR3 end, 3 residues past where the read stops, is filled in from the germline J gene.

CDR1 is given as SGHVS and CDR2 as FQNEAQ, both from the germline V gene. V is cut by 5 bases and J by 3 bases, and the space between the germline ends is 8 bases. The CDR3 runs 12 residues from the cysteine to the phenylalanine. Of the CDR3's DNA, 27 bases were read; they are in frame from base 1. Every participant had a single incident cervical HPV16 infection, and prevalent HPV16 infections were excluded. Cervical HPV DNA was detected with MY09/MY11 PCR, and genotyping was done by dot-blot hybridization. Roughly 16 mL of heparinized blood were centrifuged, and the buffy coat was split into aliquots, frozen at -30 degrees C, and then kept at -80 degrees C. QIAGEN kits were used to extract genomic DNA from the buffy coat specimens.

The sequence joins TRBV7-8 to TRBJ2-7; no D gene is confidently identified. The sequenced sample was blood buffy coat. The TCR sequence derives from a woman between 18 and 69 years old with a cervical HPV16 infection that either progressed to CIN3+ or cleared (not recorded which). For the CDR3, the sequence is CASSPNHYEQYF. Incomplete CDR3 DNA: TGTGCCAGCAGCCCTAATCACTACGAG.